This T cell receptor beta chain was recovered during a study of response to subunit inactivated influenza vaccine. Overall study results and limits: The authors suggested that every seasonal influenza vaccination recruits few new T cells.

TCRdb fed the RT-PCR reads into MiXCR, producing one record per CDR3 protein. The sample holds 700,000 to 800,000 distinct CDR3 sequences; approximately 18% are singletons and the top ten take about 11%. The CDR3 covers 13 residues. Trimming left V 6 bases short and J 6 bases short, with 15 bases between. Looked up from germline, CDR1 is DFQATT and CDR2 is SNEGSKA (reference sequence). Regarding this clonotype: Its target is not known.

The rearrangement links TRBV20-1 to TRBJ1-5; the D gene is possibly TRBD1 (5 bases). The receptor was isolated from a man aged 50-60 years who received an inactivated influenza vaccine. This material consisted of PBMCs from blood, taken about 5 days after vaccination. The CDR3 spells CSAQNQGTQPQHF. The CDR3, as DNA: TGCAGTGCCCAGAACCAGGGTACTCAGCCCCAGCATTTT.